This is a list of T cell receptor beta chains from one sample in a study of T cells in Graves' hyperthyroidism and ophthalmopathy. MiXCR, applied by TCRdb to the multiplex PCR reads, yields one record per CDR3 protein. In the table there are 450,000 to 700,000 distinct CDR3 sequences, 40% to 55% of which are singletons. Sequenced input: peripheral blood or thyroid tissue (not recorded which). Every receptor here comes from an adult woman with Graves' disease, either hyperthyroidism or ophthalmopathy (not recorded which). Both conserved end residues are part of each CDR3. Each record gives: clone size, J gene, D gene, V gene, CDR3 DNA, CDR3 protein. D genes are given only for firm matches. Expanded clones get a size class; other rows say once, few or many, or leave the size out.

clone_size: -; j_call: TRBJ2-7; d_call: -; v_call: TRBV10-3; cdr3_nt: TGTGCCATCAGTGAAGGTTTTGAGGGGTCCTACGAGCAGTACTTC; cdr3_aa: CAISEGFEGSYEQYF
clone_size: -; j_call: TRBJ1-5; d_call: -; v_call: TRBV11-2; cdr3_nt: TGTGCCAGCAGCTCCCTCCCCGGGAAACAGCCCCAGCATTTT; cdr3_aa: CASSSLPGKQPQHF
clone_size: -; j_call: TRBJ2-6; d_call: -; v_call: TRBV2; cdr3_nt: TGTGCCAGCAGTGAACAGGGCCGGAAGACTTTC; cdr3_aa: CASSEQGRKTF
clone_size: many; j_call: TRBJ2-5; d_call: -; v_call: TRBV7-9; cdr3_nt: TGTGCCAGCAGCTTAGGTGGGACCTCAGTTCACCAAGAGACCCAGTACTTC; cdr3_aa: CASSLGGTSVHQETQYF
clone_size: many; j_call: TRBJ2-7; d_call: -; v_call: TRBV4-1; cdr3_nt: TGCGCCAGCAGCCTCCTAAGGTCGAGAGCGCCTAGCTCCTACGAGCAGTACTTC; cdr3_aa: CASSLLRSRAPSSYEQYF
clone_size: many; j_call: TRBJ1-2; d_call: TRBD1; v_call: TRBV7-9; cdr3_nt: TGTGCCAGCAGCCCCACGGAACGGACAGGGGCCAACTATGGCTACACCTTC; cdr3_aa: CASSPTERTGANYGYTF
clone_size: -; j_call: TRBJ2-7; d_call: -; v_call: TRBV11-2; cdr3_nt: TGTGCCAGCAGCAGCCAAGTCAGGGGAAGGGGGGCCTACGAGCAGTACTTC; cdr3_aa: CASSSQVRGRGAYEQYF
clone_size: many; j_call: TRBJ1-4; d_call: -; v_call: TRBV20-1; cdr3_nt: TGCAGTGCCGAAGACCGGGACACTGGGTTAGGTGAAAAACTGTTTTTT; cdr3_aa: CSAEDRDTGLGEKLFF
clone_size: -; j_call: TRBJ1-4; d_call: -; v_call: TRBV2; cdr3_nt: TGTGCCAGCAGACAGGGATCGGGAAAACTGTTTTTT; cdr3_aa: CASRQGSGKLFF
clone_size: -; j_call: TRBJ2-3; d_call: -; v_call: TRBV6-5; cdr3_nt: TGTGCCAGCAGTGAAGCGCTGCGGTCAGATACGCAGTATTTT; cdr3_aa: CASSEALRSDTQYF
clone_size: few; j_call: TRBJ1-2; d_call: -; v_call: TRBV30; cdr3_nt: TGTGCCTGGAGAACGGGGGTGGACTATGGCTACACCTTC; cdr3_aa: CAWRTGVDYGYTF
clone_size: many; j_call: TRBJ2-5; d_call: -; v_call: TRBV24-1; cdr3_nt: TGTGCCACCAGTGATCCCGGGACGTTTAAAGAGACCCAGTACTTC; cdr3_aa: CATSDPGTFKETQYF
clone_size: many; j_call: TRBJ1-1; d_call: -; v_call: TRBV5-1; cdr3_nt: TGCGCCAGCAGCTTGACTTCGGGGAGCCCTCAAGCTTTCTTT; cdr3_aa: CASSLTSGSPQAFF
clone_size: many; j_call: TRBJ1-2; d_call: -; v_call: TRBV7-9; cdr3_nt: TGTGCCAGCAGCTTAGAAGGGGGTGCTGGCTACACCTTC; cdr3_aa: CASSLEGGAGYTF
clone_size: -; j_call: TRBJ1-2; d_call: -; v_call: TRBV19; cdr3_nt: TGCGCCAGTGGACGCGAGGGAGGGGATGGCTACACCTTC; cdr3_aa: CASGREGGDGYTF
clone_size: many; j_call: TRBJ2-7; d_call: TRBD1; v_call: TRBV28; cdr3_nt: TGTGCCAGCCAGGGACAGGTGGAAGAGCAGTACTTC; cdr3_aa: CASQGQVEEQYF
clone_size: -; j_call: TRBJ2-6; d_call: -; v_call: TRBV10-3; cdr3_nt: TGTGCCATCGCAGGGTCTGGAGCCAACGTCCTGACTTTC; cdr3_aa: CAIAGSGANVLTF
clone_size: -; j_call: TRBJ2-5; d_call: TRBD2; v_call: TRBV20-1; cdr3_nt: TGCAGTGCTAGAGATATCGGGACTAGCGGGAGTGAGACCCAGTACTTC; cdr3_aa: CSARDIGTSGSETQYF
clone_size: -; j_call: TRBJ2-2; d_call: -; v_call: TRBV4-1; cdr3_nt: TGCGCCAGCAGCCAAGGGGTTGGAAGGGGGGGCACCGGGGAGCTGTTTTTT; cdr3_aa: CASSQGVGRGGTGELFF
clone_size: many; j_call: TRBJ2-7; d_call: -; v_call: TRBV7-6; cdr3_nt: TGTGCCAGCAGCCCAGGGGTCCGGGTGCGGACCTACGAGCAGTACTTC; cdr3_aa: CASSPGVRVRTYEQYF
clone_size: few; j_call: TRBJ1-2; d_call: -; v_call: TRBV19; cdr3_nt: TGTGCCAGTAGTATCCCTGGTGCATGGGGAATGGATGGCTACACCTTC; cdr3_aa: CASSIPGAWGMDGYTF
clone_size: few; j_call: TRBJ1-5; d_call: -; v_call: TRBV10-3; cdr3_nt: TGTGCCATCAGTGGAGGGATATATCAGCCCCAGCATTTT; cdr3_aa: CAISGGIYQPQHF
clone_size: -; j_call: TRBJ1-5; d_call: -; v_call: TRBV2; cdr3_nt: TGTGCCAGCAGTGAAGACGAGGCGGTTAGCAATCAGCCCCAGCATTTT; cdr3_aa: CASSEDEAVSNQPQHF
clone_size: many; j_call: TRBJ2-7; d_call: -; v_call: TRBV5-1; cdr3_nt: TGCGCCAGCAGCAGCTTTGGGTCCGAGCAGTACTTC; cdr3_aa: CASSSFGSEQYF
clone_size: many; j_call: TRBJ2-7; d_call: -; v_call: TRBV10-3; cdr3_nt: TGTGCCATCAGTGAGGGACATATCGTGCAGTACTTC; cdr3_aa: CAISEGHIVQYF
clone_size: many; j_call: TRBJ1-1; d_call: TRBD1; v_call: TRBV7-9; cdr3_nt: TGTGCCAGCAGCTTAGACAGGACAGGTGTCACTGAAGCTTTCTTT; cdr3_aa: CASSLDRTGVTEAFF
clone_size: -; j_call: TRBJ2-7; d_call: -; v_call: TRBV2; cdr3_nt: TGTGCCAGCAGTGACCACACCGGGGAGCTGTACTTC; cdr3_aa: CASSDHTGELYF
clone_size: -; j_call: TRBJ2-5; d_call: TRBD2; v_call: TRBV7-2; cdr3_nt: TGTACCAGCAGCTTGGCGGGAGTCGGGGAGACCCAGTACTTC; cdr3_aa: CTSSLAGVGETQYF
clone_size: many; j_call: TRBJ2-7; d_call: TRBD1; v_call: TRBV27; cdr3_nt: TGTGCCAGCAGTTACCTCACAGGGGGCTACGAGCAGTACTTC; cdr3_aa: CASSYLTGGYEQYF
clone_size: -; j_call: TRBJ2-7; d_call: TRBD1; v_call: TRBV12-3/TRBV12-4; cdr3_nt: TGTGCCAGCAGTAGGCCCGGGACAGGGCTGGTCGAGCAGTACTTC; cdr3_aa: CASSRPGTGLVEQYF
clone_size: many; j_call: TRBJ1-2; d_call: -; v_call: TRBV11-2; cdr3_nt: TGTGCCAGCAGGCCCGTTAAAGGGTCCTATGGCTACACCTTC; cdr3_aa: CASRPVKGSYGYTF
clone_size: many; j_call: TRBJ2-2; d_call: -; v_call: TRBV7-9; cdr3_nt: TGTGCCAGCAGCGACTGGCAGGGGACCGGGGAGCTGTTTTTT; cdr3_aa: CASSDWQGTGELFF
clone_size: many; j_call: TRBJ2-6; d_call: -; v_call: TRBV9; cdr3_nt: TGTGCCAGCAGCGTCCCCTGGGGGGGCACTGGGGCCAACGTCCTGACTTTC; cdr3_aa: CASSVPWGGTGANVLTF
clone_size: -; j_call: TRBJ1-2; d_call: -; v_call: TRBV20-1; cdr3_nt: TGCAGTGCCGCGGGACGGTCCTATGGCTACACCTTC; cdr3_aa: CSAAGRSYGYTF
clone_size: few; j_call: TRBJ1-2; d_call: TRBD1; v_call: TRBV14; cdr3_nt: TGTGCCAGCAGAACGACAGGGGACTATGGCTACACCTTC; cdr3_aa: CASRTTGDYGYTF